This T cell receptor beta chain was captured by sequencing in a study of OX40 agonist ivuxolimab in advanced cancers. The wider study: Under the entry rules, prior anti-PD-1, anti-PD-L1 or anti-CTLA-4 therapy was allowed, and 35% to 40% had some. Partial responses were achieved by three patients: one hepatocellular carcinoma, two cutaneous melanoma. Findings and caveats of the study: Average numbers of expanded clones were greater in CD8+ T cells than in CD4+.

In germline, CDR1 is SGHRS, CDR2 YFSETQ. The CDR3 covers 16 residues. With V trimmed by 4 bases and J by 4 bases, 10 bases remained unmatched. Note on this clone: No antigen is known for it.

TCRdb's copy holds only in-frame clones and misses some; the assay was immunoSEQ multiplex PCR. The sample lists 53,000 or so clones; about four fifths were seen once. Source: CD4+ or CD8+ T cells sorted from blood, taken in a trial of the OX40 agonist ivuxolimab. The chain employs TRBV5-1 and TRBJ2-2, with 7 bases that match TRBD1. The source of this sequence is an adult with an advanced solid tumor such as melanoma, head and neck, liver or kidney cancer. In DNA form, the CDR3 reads TGCGCCAGCAGCCAGCCACAGGGGATTAGCACCGGGGAGCTGTTTTTT. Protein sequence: CASSQPQGISTGELFF.